Presented here are 27 T cell receptor beta chains from one specimen sequenced in a study of OX40 agonist ivuxolimab in advanced cancers. Measured with immunoSEQ multiplex PCR; TCRdb has only the in-frame clones, and not every one. The sample consists of about 48,000 clones, roughly nine tenths of them appearing once. The starting material was CD4+ or CD8+ T cells sorted from blood, obtained in a trial of the OX40 agonist ivuxolimab. All receptors derive from an adult with an advanced solid tumor such as melanoma, head and neck, liver or kidney cancer.

The chain's CDR3 is CASRGQNQETQYF. In DNA, the CDR3 is TGTGCCAGCAGGGGACAGAATCAAGAGACCCAGTACTTC. The V gene is TRBV6-1, the J gene TRBJ2-5; the match to TRBD1 covers 7 bases. Germline V gives CDR1 MNHNS, CDR2 SASEGT. V lost 6 bases to trimming and J lost 2 bases; unmatched junction nucleotides: 3. The CDR3 contains 13 residues.

V is TRBV11-2 and J is TRBJ2-7; the D is unclear. V was shortened by 3 bases and J by 0 bases, with 9 bases between the two germline ends. Germline CDR1 reads SGHAT; CDR2 reads FQNNGV. The CDR3 spans 14 residues. The CDR3 DNA reads as TGTGCCAGCAGCTTCGGCAGGAGCTCCTACGAGCAGTACTTC. Translated, it gives CASSFGRSSYEQYF.

The rearrangement joins TRBV18 to TRBJ1-2; perhaps TRBD1 as D (5 bases). The germline gives CDR1 KGHSH, CDR2 LQKENI. V lost 5 bases, J lost 0 bases, and 13 bases lay in between. There are 15 residues in the CDR3. CDR3 amino acids: CASSDTGTSNYGYTF. CDR3 nucleotides: TGTGCCAGCTCAGATACCGGGACCTCTAACTATGGCTACACCTTC.

The rearrangement uses TRBV5-1 and TRBJ2-5; D might be TRBD1 (5 bases). The germline gives CDR1 SGHRS, CDR2 YFSETQ. V was pared by 2 bases and J by 1 base, with 9 bases between. The CDR3 runs to 14 residues. CDR3 bases: TGCGCCAGCAGCTTCAGGGCAGGCCAAGAGACCCAGTACTTC. Amino acid sequence: CASSFRAGQETQYF. The whole variable domain, filled in from reference TRBV5-1 and TRBJ2-5, reads KAGVTQTPRYLIKTRGQQVTLSCSPISGHRSVSWYQQTPGQGLQFLFEYFSETQRNKGNFPGRFSGRQFSNSRSEMNVSTLELGDSALYLCASSFRAGQETQYFGPGTRLLVL.

This rearrangement joins TRBV28 to TRBJ1-3; D gene ambiguous. CDR1 is MDHEN and CDR2 is SYDVKM in the germline V gene. The CDR3 loop spans 16 amino acids. The V and J ends lost 7 bases and 0 bases respectively, with 16 bases between them. CDR3 sequence: CASNKMMGISGNTIYF. The DNA of the CDR3 is TGTGCCAGCAACAAAATGATGGGAATCTCTGGAAACACCATATATTTT.

The chain couples TRBV7-2 to TRBJ2-3; no clear D. Germline V gene data show CDR1 as SGHTA and CDR2 as FQGNSA. The V end was cut by 5 bases, the J end by 2 bases, with 11 bases between. The CDR3 covers 14 residues. The DNA of the CDR3 is TGTGCCAGCAGCCTCCTCCAGCTCACAGATACGCAGTATTTT. Translation gives CASSLLQLTDTQYF.

The V gene is TRBV10-1, the J gene TRBJ2-1; TRBD2 matches at 8 bases. CDR1 and CDR2 from the germline V gene are WNHNN and SYGVQD (reference sequence). The CDR3 contains 15 residues. V dropped 4 bases and J dropped 8; count of bases not matched to a gene: 10. Here the CDR3 reads CASSATSGRRYEQFF. The CDR3 nucleotides read TGCGCCAGCAGTGCCACTAGCGGACGGCGCTATGAGCAGTTCTTC.

The CDR3 nucleotides read TGTGCCAGTAGTATAGATCGGAGCGGCTTTGAGCAGTTCTTC. Its protein product is CASSIDRSGFEQFF. This chain uses TRBV19 with TRBJ2-1; a weak D match, TRBD2 (5 bases). CDR1 and CDR2 (germline): LNHDA, SQIVND (reference sequence). V was cut by 0 bases and J by 9 bases, with 12 bases left in between. The CDR3 has 14 residues.

The gene calls are TRBV5-8 and TRBJ2-5; 13 bases align to TRBD2. J was trimmed by 5 bases and V by 6 bases; bases with no gene match: 10. This CDR3 region has 16 residues. Germline V gene sequence: CDR1 SGHTS, CDR2 YDEGEE. The CDR3: CASNFGLAGVGETQYF. The CDR3 coding sequence is TGTGCCAGCAACTTCGGACTAGCGGGAGTTGGGGAGACCCAGTACTTC.

This clone was recorded only once. V and J are TRBV29-1 and TRBJ1-2; weak D call: TRBD1 (6 bases). CDR3 length: 11 amino acids. Trimming shortened V by 4 bases and J by 6 bases, and 9 bases separated the two germline ends. CDR1 and CDR2 from the germline V gene are SQVTM and ANQGSEA. The CDR3 DNA reads TGCAGCGTTGCCTCAGGGGATGGCTACACCTTC. Residues: CSVASGDGYTF.

This chain links TRBV5-1 with TRBJ2-7; no firm D call. V lost 0 bases and J lost 5, with 12 bases in between. Per germline, CDR1 SGHRS and CDR2 YFSETQ. The CDR3 has 14 amino acids. CDR3 nucleotides: TGCGCCAGCAGCTTGGACGGCCGCTGGGACGAGCAGTACTTC. Protein sequence: CASSLDGRWDEQYF.

The chain has TRBV28 and TRBJ2-5; D is perhaps TRBD1 or TRBD2 (6 bases each). Germline assignment: CDR1 MDHEN and CDR2 SYDVKM. The CDR3 loop spans 14 amino acids. V was cut by 2 bases and J by 2 bases, with 9 bases left in between. The CDR3 is CASSLGGQQETQYF. The DNA for the CDR3 is TGTGCCAGCAGTTTAGGGGGGCAGCAAGAGACCCAGTACTTC. Complete variable domain (other parts from reference TRBV28 and TRBJ2-5): DVKVTQSSRYLVKRTGEKVFLECVQDMDHENMFWYRQDPGLGLRLIYFSYDVKMKEKGDIPEGYSVSREKKERFSLILESASTNQTSMYLCASSLGGQQETQYFGPGTRLLVL.

This clone was detected only a few times. The chain carries TRBV2 and TRBJ1-2; maybe TRBD1 (5 bases). This CDR3 has 13 residues. The V end was cut by 6 bases, the J end by 6 bases, with 14 bases between. CDR1 is SNHLY, CDR2 FYNNEI, per germline. The CDR3 region is CASSTGRLDGYTF. As DNA, the CDR3 is TGTGCCAGCAGCACAGGCCGGCTGGATGGCTACACCTTC.

V and J are TRBV6-1 and TRBJ2-4; 9 bases map to TRBD2. V was clipped by 2 bases and J by 2 bases; unmatched bases: 7. CDR1 is MNHNS, CDR2 SASEGT, per germline. The CDR3 has 17 residues. CDR3 DNA: TGTGCCAGCAGTGAACTGGGACTAGCACTAACCAAAAACATTCAGTACTTC. It codes for CASSELGLALTKNIQYF.

The chain couples TRBV6-5 to TRBJ2-2; D gene unclear. Germline CDR1 is MNHEY and CDR2 is SVGAGI. V lost 8 bases and J 0 bases, leaving 4 bases between the germline ends. The CDR3 contains 12 residues. CDR3 amino acids: CASSPNTGELFF. The CDR3 DNA reads TGTGCCAGCTCGCCGAACACCGGGGAGCTGTTTTTT.

This chain joins TRBV2 and TRBJ1-5; D is unresolved. Per germline, CDR1 SNHLY and CDR2 FYNNEI. Trimming cost V 0 bases and J 6 bases, with 6 bases left between them. CDR3 length: 13 residues. The CDR3 is CASSEAGIQPQHF. CDR3 bases: TGTGCCAGCAGTGAAGCGGGAATTCAGCCCCAGCATTTT.

V and J are TRBV12-5 and TRBJ2-3; D unresolved. The CDR3 has 13 residues. CDR1 is LGHNT, CDR2 FRNRAP, per germline. The V gene lost 7 bases and the J gene lost 4 bases, with 12 bases spanning the gap. The CDR3 sequence is CASAVSSPDTQYF. The CDR3 coding sequence is TGTGCTAGTGCGGTCTCCTCCCCAGATACGCAGTATTTT. The full variable domain, completed using reference TRBV12-5 and TRBJ2-3, is DARVTQTPRHKVTEMGQEVTMRCQPILGHNTVFWYRQTMMQGLELLAYFRNRAPLDDSGMPKDRFSAEMPDATLATLKIQPSEPRDSAVYFCASAVSSPDTQYFGPGTRLTVL.

The V gene is TRBV10-2, the J gene TRBJ2-7, with 7 bases aligning to TRBD1. The CDR3 is 13 residues long. Germline V gene sequence: CDR1 WSHSY, CDR2 SAAADI. The junction had 11 bases not matched to a gene; V was cut back by 8 bases and J by 7 bases. As DNA, the CDR3 is TGCGCCAGCCAAGCTAACAGGGGCGGAGAGCAGTACTTC. Its protein product is CASQANRGGEQYF.

The chain combines TRBV5-5 with TRBJ2-5, with 13 bases identical to TRBD2. The CDR3 has 15 amino acids. Germline V gives CDR1 SGHKS, CDR2 YYEKEE (reference sequence). The V gene end was trimmed by 4 bases and the J gene end by 4 bases; junction bases not matched to a gene: 4. The CDR3 nucleotides read TGTGCCAGCAGCACAGGACTAGCGGGGGTAGAGACCCAGTACTTC. Its protein product is CASSTGLAGVETQYF.

This clone was counted once. V usage is TRBV7-9 and J usage is TRBJ2-1; D perhaps matches TRBD2 (5 bases). Trimming removed 1 base from V and 6 bases from J, with 13 bases in between. From germline, CDR1 is SEHNR and CDR2 FQNEAQ (reference sequence). There are 15 residues in the CDR3. The CDR3: CASSLEVPRVNEQFF. The CDR3 region has the DNA TGTGCCAGCAGCTTAGAGGTCCCGAGGGTCAATGAGCAGTTCTTC.

DNA of the CDR3: TGTGCCAGCTCACCGCGACAGGGGGCGGAGGAGCAGTACTTC. Translating gives CASSPRQGAEEQYF. The chain employs TRBV18 and TRBJ2-7, with 10 nucleotides matching TRBD1. Germline lookup yields CDR1 KGHSH and CDR2 LQKENI. V was pared by 3 bases and J by 7 bases, with 6 bases of the junction left unmatched. This CDR3 is 14 amino acids long.

This rearrangement joins TRBV30 to TRBJ2-5, with D possibly matching TRBD1 (6 bases). In germline, CDR1 is GTSNPN, CDR2 SVGIG (reference sequence). The germline V and J ends were trimmed by 5 bases and 3 bases, with 13 bases remaining between them. The CDR3 length is 13 residues. The CDR3 coding sequence is TGTGCCTGGGACTTCGGACAGAAAGAGACCCAGTACTTC. Translation: CAWDFGQKETQYF.

This sequence joins TRBV11-2 and TRBJ1-5; D remains ambiguous. The CDR3 has 13 residues. Germline V gene lookup returns CDR1 SGHAT and CDR2 FQNNGV. Trimming removed 5 bases at V and 0 bases at J, with 5 bases between. The CDR3 sequence: CASSLYSNQPQHF. Here the CDR3 DNA reads TGTGCCAGCAGCCTCTATAGCAATCAGCCCCAGCATTTT.

This clone was seen more than once but under ten times. The chain uses TRBV18 and TRBJ1-2; D is unresolved. The germline V gene has CDR1 KGHSH and CDR2 LQKENI. CDR3 length: 13 residues. V was clipped by 2 bases and J by 2 bases, with 6 bases between them. In DNA form, the CDR3 reads TGTGCCAGCTCACCATCGGGGAACTATGGCTACACCTTC. This codes for CASSPSGNYGYTF. Using reference TRBV18 and TRBJ1-2 for the parts outside the CDR3, the full variable domain is NAGVMQNPRHLVRRRGQEARLRCSPMKGHSHVYWYRQLPEEGLKFMVYLQKENIIDESGMPKERFSAEFPKEGPSILRIQQVVRGDSAAYFCASSPSGNYGYTFGSGTRLTVV.

This chain links TRBV11-1 with TRBJ2-2, with D perhaps TRBD1 (6 bases). CDR1 is SGHAT, CDR2 FQDESV, per germline (reference sequence). This CDR3 region has 16 residues. V dropped 4 bases and J dropped 5 bases, with 17 bases sitting between them. The CDR3 reads CASSSGHQGGTGELFF. The CDR3 DNA follows: TGTGCCAGCAGCTCGGGACACCAAGGGGGAACCGGGGAGCTGTTTTTT. Based on the CDR3 plus reference TRBV11-1 and TRBJ2-2, the full variable domain is EAEVAQSPRYKITEKSQAVAFWCDPISGHATLYWYRQILGQGPELLVQFQDESVVDDSQLPKDRFSAERLKGVDSTLKIQPAELGDSAMYLCASSSGHQGGTGELFFGEGSRLTVL.

This clone has a single count. The rearrangement links TRBV10-3 to TRBJ2-7; D possibly matches TRBD1 or TRBD2 (5 bases each). V was pared by 4 bases and J by 1 base, with 14 bases between. CDR3 size: 15 residues. Germline V gene lookup returns CDR1 ENHRY and CDR2 SYGVKD. CDR3 loop: CAISGAGTDSYEQYF. CDR3 sequence (DNA): TGTGCCATCAGTGGAGCCGGGACGGATTCCTACGAGCAGTACTTC.

The chain uses TRBV6-1 and TRBJ1-1; 7 nucleotides align to TRBD1. The CDR3 is 16 amino acids. CDR1 is MNHNS and CDR2 is SASEGT in the germline V gene. V lost 0 bases to trimming and J lost 6 bases; unmatched junction nucleotides: 10. The CDR3 nucleotides read TGTGCCAGCAGTGAAGCCCCGACAGGGCTACGGGCTGAAGCTTTCTTT. Translating gives CASSEAPTGLRAEAFF.